The rows below give T cell receptor beta chains drawn from one sample of a study of T cell responses to AZD1222 COVID-19 vaccine. Assay: immunoSEQ multiplex PCR; the TCRdb copy retains only in-frame clones and omits some. There are approximately 120,000 clones in the sample; about nine tenths occur only once, and approximately 7.9% lies in the top ten. The material was peripheral blood, obtained on day 0 of AZD1222 vaccination. All receptors come from an adult in good health. CDR3s include the opening cysteine and the closing phenylalanine or tryptophan. The D gene is left open where the match is weak. Rows may omit the clone size; those that give it use once, few, many or a size class.

TRBV2	NA	TRBJ1-1	few	TGTGCCAGCAGGAACAGGGTGGCGGGCACTGAAGCTTTCTTT	CASRNRVAGTEAFF
TRBV6-6	NA	TRBJ2-7	few	TGTGCCAGCAGTTACCCTCCAGGGTACGAGCAGTACTTC	CASSYPPGYEQYF
TRBV5-6	NA	TRBJ1-6	few	TGTGCCAGCAGCTTGGGGGGGACCGATTCACCCCTCCACTTT	CASSLGGTDSPLHF
TRBV12-3/TRBV12-4	NA	TRBJ2-1	NA	TGTGCCACCCTAGCAATCTCCTACAATGAGCAGTTCTTC	CATLAISYNEQFF
TRBV9	TRBD2	TRBJ2-1	once	TGTGCCAGCAGCGCCGGGACTAGCCTTTACAATGAGCAGTTCTTC	CASSAGTSLYNEQFF
TRBV6-6	NA	TRBJ1-5	NA	TGTGCCAGCAGCTTCCCGGAGAGCAATCAGCCCCAGCATTTT	CASSFPESNQPQHF
TRBV10-3	NA	TRBJ2-5	once	TGTGCCATCAGAGACCGCTCCGGGCAAGAGACCCAGTACTTC	CAIRDRSGQETQYF
TRBV4-2	NA	TRBJ2-1	NA	TGTGCCAGCAGCCAAGAGGAGGGTAGAGAGCAGTTCTTC	CASSQEEGREQFF
TRBV2	NA	TRBJ2-3	NA	TGTGCCAGTAGGGGTACTGGCCACACAGATACGCAGTATTTT	CASRGTGHTDTQYF
TRBV27	NA	TRBJ1-4	NA	TGTGCCAGCAGTTTGGTGGGAAATGAAAAACTGTTTTTT	CASSLVGNEKLFF
TRBV7-9	NA	TRBJ2-3	NA	TGTGCCAGCAGCGAACAAGGAAGCACAGATACGCAGTATTTT	CASSEQGSTDTQYF
TRBV4-1	NA	TRBJ1-3	NA	TGCGCCAGCAGCCAAGGAGCCGGTTCCTCTGGAAACACCATATATTTT	CASSQGAGSSGNTIYF
TRBV14	TRBD1	TRBJ1-2	NA	TGTGCCAGCAGCCCCCGACAGGGGACTAACTATGGCTACACCTTC	CASSPRQGTNYGYTF
TRBV6-5	NA	TRBJ1-3	NA	TGTGCCAGCAGTTACGGGGGGCTGAGCTCTGGAAACACCATATATTTT	CASSYGGLSSGNTIYF
TRBV9	TRBD1	TRBJ1-6	NA	TGTGCCAGCAGCGATCGGACAGGGGCTTCACCCCTCCACTTT	CASSDRTGASPLHF
TRBV5-1	TRBD1	TRBJ2-7	NA	TGCGCCAGCAGCGACCGGACAGGGCCCTACGAGCAGTACTTC	CASSDRTGPYEQYF
TRBV19	TRBD1	TRBJ2-3	NA	TGTGCCAGTAGTATAGCAGGGACAGGGCGCACAGATACGCAGTATTTT	CASSIAGTGRTDTQYF
TRBV29-1	NA	TRBJ1-1	few	TGCAGCGTAAGGGAGAACACTGAAGCTTTCTTT	CSVRENTEAFF
TRBV29-1	NA	TRBJ2-5	once	TGCAGCGTCCTGGAGGGCGAAGAGACCCAGTACTTC	CSVLEGEETQYF
TRBV7-9	NA	TRBJ1-5	NA	TGTGCCAGCAGCTTGGAGGAGGGCAATCAGCCCCAGCATTTT	CASSLEEGNQPQHF
TRBV30	NA	TRBJ1-5	NA	TGTGCCTCGACAGGTACTGCCTGGGGTCAGCCCCAGCATTTT	CASTGTAWGQPQHF
TRBV6-1	NA	TRBJ1-3	NA	TGTGCCAGCAGTGAAAGGGGGGAAGGAAACACCATATATTTT	CASSERGEGNTIYF
TRBV7-9	TRBD1	TRBJ1-2	NA	TGTGCCAGCAGCTACTTCCAGGGGGACTCCGGCTACACCTTC	CASSYFQGDSGYTF
TRBV10-3	NA	TRBJ1-4	NA	TGTGCCTCTTTAGGGAAACTGTTTTTT	CASLGKLFF
TRBV7-2	NA	TRBJ1-2	NA	TGTGCCAGCAGCCCACCGAGGGGGACATACAACTATGGCTACACCTTC	CASSPPRGTYNYGYTF
TRBV15	NA	TRBJ2-3	NA	TGTGCCACCAGCAGAGATTTGGGGACCGATACGCAGTATTTT	CATSRDLGTDTQYF
TRBV19	TRBD1	TRBJ1-3	NA	TGTGCCAGTAGTATAGGGACAGGGAGCTCTGGAAACACCATATATTTT	CASSIGTGSSGNTIYF
TRBV25-1	NA	TRBJ2-7	NA	TGTGCCAGCAGTGAAAGGGGGACACCCAACGAGCAGTACTTC	CASSERGTPNEQYF
TRBV6-2/TRBV6-3	NA	TRBJ1-2	NA	TGTGCCAGCAGTTACCAGGACTATGGCTACACCTTC	CASSYQDYGYTF
TRBV3-1/TRBV3-2	NA	TRBJ1-1	NA	TGTGCCAGCAGCGAGATGGGGGGCCCCAACACTGAAGCTTTCTTT	CASSEMGGPNTEAFF
TRBV5-1	NA	TRBJ2-5	NA	TGCGCCAGCAGCTTGGACAGGGAAGGGACCCAGTACTTC	CASSLDREGTQYF
TRBV5-1	NA	TRBJ1-6	NA	TGCGCCAGCAGCTTGGCCCTGGTAGGGTCCACGGCACCCCTCCACTTT	CASSLALVGSTAPLHF
TRBV7-9	NA	TRBJ1-1	NA	TGTGCCAGCAGGGGGGTTAATGCTGAAGCTTTCTTT	CASRGVNAEAFF
TRBV7-2	NA	TRBJ2-1	NA	TGTGCCAGCAGCTTAGTGGTGGAGCAGTTCTTC	CASSLVVEQFF
TRBV10-3	TRBD1	TRBJ2-7	NA	TGTGCCATCAGCGGGCAGGGGGCAGGCAACGAGCAGTACTTC	CAISGQGAGNEQYF
TRBV6-5	TRBD1	TRBJ1-6	NA	TGTGCCAGCAGCCGACAGGGAGGTAATTCACCCCTCCACTTT	CASSRQGGNSPLHF
TRBV4-3	NA	TRBJ2-1	few	TGCGCCAGCAGCCAAGATGGGGGGTTTGAGCAGTTCTTC	CASSQDGGFEQFF
TRBV6-5	TRBD1	TRBJ2-2	NA	TGTGCCAGCCGTCGGGGAACAGGGGGAGACCGGGAGCTGTTTTTT	CASRRGTGGDRELFF
TRBV7-2	NA	TRBJ1-1	NA	TGTGCCAGCAGCTTACAGGGTCGGAACACTGAAGCTTTCTTT	CASSLQGRNTEAFF
TRBV7-6	NA	TRBJ1-1	NA	TGTGCCAGCAGCTCTCGGGGGAACACTGAAGCTTTCTTT	CASSSRGNTEAFF
TRBV3-1/TRBV3-2	NA	TRBJ2-5	NA	TGTGCCAGCAGCCACGCTTCGGGCCTCGGACCGCAAGAGACCCAGTACTTC	CASSHASGLGPQETQYF
TRBV5-1	NA	TRBJ1-3	NA	TGCGCCAGCAGCCGTGGTGGGGCGGTAAACTCTGGAAACACCATATATTTT	CASSRGGAVNSGNTIYF
TRBV13	TRBD2	TRBJ2-3	NA	TGTGCCAGCAGCCGGACTAGCGGGAGTATCGCAGATACGCAGTATTTT	CASSRTSGSIADTQYF
TRBV11-2	NA	TRBJ1-5	NA	TGTGCCAGCAGCTTAAGGCCCGATCAGCCCCAGCATTTT	CASSLRPDQPQHF
TRBV18	NA	TRBJ2-5	NA	TGTGCCAGCTCACAAACCGGGTCCCGATGGGAGACCCAGTACTTC	CASSQTGSRWETQYF
TRBV4-1	NA	TRBJ1-2	NA	TGCGCCAGCAGCCAAGTGGTAAACTATGGCTACACCTTC	CASSQVVNYGYTF
TRBV19	TRBD1	TRBJ1-2	NA	TGTGCCAGTAGTGCTCGGACAGGGAGCTATGGCTACACCTTC	CASSARTGSYGYTF
TRBV25-1	TRBD2	TRBJ2-7	NA	TGTGCCAGCAGTCCAGCCGGGACTAGCGACGAGCAGTACTTC	CASSPAGTSDEQYF
TRBV3-1/TRBV3-2	NA	TRBJ2-5	NA	TGTGCCAGCAGCCAAGGGGTGGAGACCCAGTACTTC	CASSQGVETQYF